These 22 T cell receptor beta chains were sequenced from one sample in a study of shared clonotypes between healthy human individuals. Data came from immunoSEQ multiplex PCR; TCRdb stores just in-frame clones and leaves some out. This table holds about 580,000 clones, about 98% found once. Positive CCR7 selection of CD45RO-negative cells yielded the naive CD8 cells, and terminally differentiated effector memory CD45RA+ cells were excluded. The sequencing input was naive CD8+ T cells sorted from blood. The receptors were sampled from a man aged 30 to 45 in good health.

The V and J genes are TRBV27 and TRBJ2-7; TRBD2 aligns across 9 bases. This CDR3 spans 14 amino acids. Losses at the gene ends were 3 bases for V and 3 bases for J; bases not matched to a gene: 3. CDR1 is MNHEY and CDR2 is SMNVEV in the germline V gene (reference sequence). CDR3 loop: CASSFSSGIYEQYF. The CDR3, as DNA: TGTGCCAGCAGTTTCTCTAGCGGGATCTACGAGCAGTACTTC.

The rearrangement uses TRBV4-1 and TRBJ2-1; D ambiguous. Germline V gene data show CDR1 as MGHRA and CDR2 as YSYEKL. This CDR3 spans 13 amino acids. With 4 bases removed from V and 10 bases from J, the gap between germline ends came to 14 bases. CDR3 protein: CASSPSVVLEQFF. The CDR3 nucleotides read TGCGCCAGCAGCCCAAGCGTTGTCCTAGAGCAGTTCTTC.

This chain uses TRBV14 with TRBJ2-7; 9 nucleotides agree with TRBD1. The junction had 6 bases not matched to a gene; V was cut back by 4 bases and J by 2 bases. Germline CDR1 and CDR2: SGHDN and FVKESK. This CDR3 comprises 15 residues. In DNA, the CDR3 is TGTGCCAGCAGCCCTTCGGACAGGGGTCCCTACGAGCAGTACTTC. Its translation is CASSPSDRGPYEQYF.

The CDR3: CAWSFGGTEAFF. CDR3 DNA sequence: TGTGCCTGGAGTTTTGGGGGTACTGAAGCTTTCTTT. This chain uses TRBV30 with TRBJ1-1; D possibly corresponds to TRBD1 (5 bases). The V gene's germline CDR1 is GTSNPN and CDR2 SVGIG (reference sequence). This CDR3 spans 12 amino acids. V was trimmed by 2 bases and J by 5 bases, leaving 9 bases between them.

The chain couples TRBV6-5 to TRBJ1-1; 8 nucleotides line up with TRBD1. The CDR3 covers 13 residues. The V segment lost 6 bases and the J segment 7 bases; nucleotides outside the gene matches: 7. The germline V gene encodes CDR1 MNHEY and CDR2 SVGAGI. DNA of the CDR3: TGTGCCAGCAGACCAACAGGGGGTAGTGAAGCTTTCTTT. Its protein is CASRPTGGSEAFF.

The genes are TRBV7-9 and TRBJ2-6, with 8 bases that match TRBD1. The V segment lost 6 bases and the J segment 11 bases; nucleotides outside the gene matches: 12. CDR3 length: 15 residues. CDR1 SEHNR and CDR2 FQNEAQ come from the germline V gene (reference sequence). The CDR3, as DNA: TGTGCCAGCAGTCCTCAGGGGGCAGGTTCCCACGTCCTGACTTTC. Translating it yields CASSPQGAGSHVLTF.

V is TRBV11-2 and J is TRBJ2-1, with 10 nucleotides matching TRBD2. V shed 3 bases and J 7 bases; nucleotides not matched to a gene: 12. The CDR3 is 17 residues long. The germline V gene has CDR1 SGHAT and CDR2 FQNNGV. CDR3 amino acids: CASSFLSGRAPGNEQFF. For the CDR3, the DNA is TGTGCCAGCAGCTTTCTGAGCGGGAGGGCCCCAGGAAATGAGCAGTTCTTC.

This chain joins TRBV5-1 and TRBJ1-5; D unresolved. Per the germline V gene, CDR1 is SGHRS and CDR2 is YFSETQ. Trimming left V 0 bases short and J 7 bases short, with 14 bases between. The CDR3 runs 15 residues. This CDR3 reads CASSLDGGYGQPQHF. For the CDR3, the DNA is TGCGCCAGCAGCTTGGATGGTGGGTACGGACAGCCCCAGCATTTT.

This rearrangement joins TRBV7-6 to TRBJ2-1, with TRBD2 matching 9 bases. The V gene's germline CDR1 is SGHVS and CDR2 FNYEAQ. The CDR3 is 16 amino acids. Trimming removed 2 bases from V and 5 bases from J; junction bases left unmatched: 7. The CDR3 reads CASSLSGGRVNNEQFF. Here the CDR3 DNA reads TGTGCCAGCAGCTTAAGTGGCGGGAGGGTGAACAATGAGCAGTTCTTC.

The CDR3 is CASRSAKNIQYF. The CDR3 nucleotides are TGTGCCAGCCGGTCAGCCAAAAACATTCAGTACTTC. This chain uses TRBV6-5 with TRBJ2-4; D uncertain. This CDR3 spans 12 amino acids. V lost 8 bases and J lost 0, with 5 bases in between. From germline, CDR1 is MNHEY and CDR2 SVGAGI.

The chain employs TRBV25-1 and TRBJ1-5, with D possibly TRBD1 on 5 matching bases. Deletions cut 3 bases from V and 6 bases from J, with 21 bases between. Germline V CDR1 and CDR2: MGHDK, SYGVNS. CDR3 size: 17 residues. As DNA, the CDR3 is TGTGCCAGCAGTGACGGGAGTGTAAGAGGGGTGAGTCAGCCCCAGCATTTT. The encoded protein is CASSDGSVRGVSQPQHF.

The V call is TRBV29-1, the J call TRBJ1-4; D remains ambiguous. Germline V gives CDR1 SQVTM, CDR2 ANQGSEA. Trimming took off 6 bases at V and 8 bases at J, with 10 bases between the two ends. The CDR3 length is 11 residues. CDR3 sequence reads: CSVPWEEKLFF. CDR3 DNA: TGCAGCGTCCCTTGGGAGGAAAAACTGTTTTTT.

This chain links TRBV5-4 with TRBJ2-7, with 8 nucleotides matching TRBD2. Per germline, CDR1 SGHNT and CDR2 YYREEE (reference sequence). The CDR3 consists of 16 residues. V was clipped by 4 bases and J by 6 bases; unmatched bases: 15. CDR3 nucleotides: TGTGCCAGCAGCCTTTTAGCGGGAAGTGGGTCCCGCGAGCAGTACTTC. Its protein is CASSLLAGSGSREQYF.

The V gene is TRBV5-1, the J gene TRBJ2-7; D is possibly TRBD2 (6 bases). The CDR3 covers 14 residues. V lost 0 bases to trimming and J lost 2 bases, with 9 bases between them. Germline assignment: CDR1 SGHRS and CDR2 YFSETQ. CDR3 protein: CASSLEEGTYEQYF. The DNA for the CDR3 is TGCGCCAGCAGCTTGGAGGAGGGCACCTACGAGCAGTACTTC.

The rearrangement uses TRBV7-9 and TRBJ1-1, with D possibly being TRBD1 (5 bases). CDR1 and CDR2 (germline): SEHNR, FQNEAQ (reference sequence). V dropped 1 base and J dropped 4 bases, with 13 bases sitting between them. CDR3 length: 15 residues. The CDR3 coding sequence is TGTGCCAGCAGCTTAGGACAGTTAATGGGCACTGAAGCTTTCTTT. Amino acids: CASSLGQLMGTEAFF.

V is TRBV14 and J is TRBJ2-7, with D hard to call. V lost 5 bases to trimming and J lost 3 bases, with 11 bases between them. This CDR3 has 13 amino acids. The germline V gene encodes CDR1 SGHDN and CDR2 FVKESK. CDR3 amino acids: CASSNDRSYEQYF. The CDR3 region has the DNA TGTGCCAGCAGCAACGACCGGAGCTACGAGCAGTACTTC.

V usage is TRBV27 and J usage is TRBJ2-7; 7 nucleotides agree with TRBD2. This CDR3 comprises 13 residues. J lost 3 bases, V lost 6 bases, and 5 bases had no gene match. Per germline, CDR1 MNHEY and CDR2 SMNVEV (reference sequence). CDR3 sequence reads: CASRESGNYEQYF. CDR3 sequence (DNA): TGTGCCAGCAGGGAGAGCGGGAACTACGAGCAGTACTTC.

The rearrangement joins TRBV29-1 to TRBJ1-2; D remains ambiguous. Germline-derived CDR1 and CDR2 are SQVTM and ANQGSEA. The CDR3 sequence is 14 residues long. V shed 4 bases and J shed 7 bases, with 19 bases lying between them. This CDR3 is CSVVDIRREGGYTF. In DNA, the CDR3 is TGCAGCGTTGTAGACATCCGACGGGAGGGTGGCTACACCTTC.

The V and J genes are TRBV6-5 and TRBJ2-3; 8 bases are shared with TRBD2. Germline V gene sequence: CDR1 MNHEY, CDR2 SVGAGI. The trim removed 10 bases at V and 4 bases at J, leaving 10 bases unmatched. This CDR3 region has 14 residues. DNA for the CDR3: TGTGCCACAACCCCGGGAGCGGGAGCAGATACGCAGTATTTT. Protein product: CATTPGAGADTQYF.

CDR3 nucleotides: TGTGCCAGCAGCCCCGGACTAGCGGGAGGTGGGTTGTTAGCTACGCAGTATTTT. Its protein product is CASSPGLAGGGLLATQYF. The chain uses TRBV7-9 and TRBJ2-3; 14 bases fit TRBD2. Germline V gives CDR1 SEHNR, CDR2 FQNEAQ (reference sequence). The CDR3 covers 18 residues. V lost 5 bases to trimming and J lost 8 bases; unmatched junction nucleotides: 15.

This sequence joins TRBV5-1 and TRBJ2-1; 12 bases are a match to TRBD2. Germline V lookup: CDR1 SGHRS, CDR2 YFSETQ. CDR3 length: 17 amino acids. V shed 2 bases and J 4 bases; nucleotides not matched to a gene: 7. The CDR3 region has the DNA TGCGCCAGCAGCTTTCTACTAGCGGGAGGAAAATACAATGAGCAGTTCTTC. Its protein product is CASSFLLAGGKYNEQFF.

V is TRBV7-9 and J is TRBJ2-3, with D perhaps TRBD1 (5 bases). V was cut by 5 bases and J by 2 bases, with 14 bases left in between. Germline values: CDR1 SEHNR, CDR2 FQNEAQ (reference sequence). The CDR3 has 15 residues. CDR3 region: CASSPKGPYTDTQYF. The CDR3, as DNA: TGTGCCAGCAGCCCCAAGGGGCCCTACACAGATACGCAGTATTTT.